The source of this T cell receptor (beta chain) is a study of cytomegalovirus exposure and HLA in healthy donors (dated by TCRdb to 2016 to 2017). Context from the whole study: In an earlier analysis of 450 to 750 of the donors, around 290 Gb of sequence data and 95 million to 130 million unique TCR beta sequences from about 179 million T cells were reported. Rather than drawing on any new phenotypic data, the later analysis identified candidate immune exposures from TCR beta sequences and the way those sequences occurred across donors. A later genetic analysis used genome-wide SNP genotypes for about 55% of the 666 donors, treating that subset as a discovery cohort. Using immunosequencing, the study profiled T cell repertoires from fewer than 700 subjects and related those repertoires to cytomegalovirus serostatus. The study aimed to test whether cataloging public T cell receptors could reveal signatures of past pathogen exposure. To decide whether each TCR beta V gene segment behaved as functional or pseudogenic, an earlier analysis of approximately 620 of the donors relied on high-throughput TCR beta sequencing. The number of donors typed differed by locus, with about 629-630 for A, B, C, DRB1 and DQB1, about 500 for DQA1, 606 for DPA1, and over 400 for DPB1. In a later analysis, previously published TCR beta repertoires from some 640 donors were re-analyzed and high-resolution HLA genotyping was added so that TCR occurrence patterns could be studied. The genetic ancestry cluster associated with self-reported Caucasian donors included over 80% of the roughly 380 genotyped donors. About five DR-DQ haplotypes were treated as single units for association and clustering because of strong linkage in the cohort. All discovery cohort repertoires had been generated on a single sequencing platform. In addition to the first cohort of 650 to 800 subjects, a separate validation cohort of approximately 110 different subjects was used. Among around 400 genotyped donors of the cohort, an average of roughly 230,000 unique TCR beta nucleotide sequences was sequenced per donor, of which 15% to 20% were non-productive. HLA typing covered class I and class II loci at four-digit resolution. To predict cytomegalovirus infection status, the study brought together high-throughput TCR immunosequencing, statistical association of individual TCRs with disease status, and machine learning. An early release covering over 500 HLA-typed donors comprised 250 to 350 gigabases of sequencing data and 85 million or so unique TCR sequences. Donor age, sex, ethnicity and CMV serostatus were collected together with the repertoire data.

On this clone itself: Its antigen target is currently unknown. Within one base of it there is no much larger clone, and no base qualities were kept.

Library method: the immunoSEQ multiplex PCR assay. For the multiplex PCR, a mixture combining 60 forward primers for TCR Vbeta segments and 13 reverse primers for TCR Jbeta segments was used. Amplification of the CDR3 region of rearranged TCR beta genes was performed with a multiplex PCR assay on genomic DNA. Amplified TCR beta libraries were sequenced as 87-base-pair reads on the Illumina HiSeq System. In the original analysis: In a later analysis, approximately 74 million unique TCR beta chains were counted across the roughly 670 repertoires, and about 10 million of these chains were shared by at least two donors. To remove PCR and sequencing errors, raw reads were error-corrected and collapsed into unique sequences using a nearest-neighbor algorithm that merged closely related sequences. CDR3 sequences were aligned to IMGT reference sequences to assign V, D and J gene segments. For a sequence to be retained, at least a six-nucleotide match to both a V gene segment and a J gene segment was required. A rearrangement was called productive if the CDR3 had no stop codons and remained in frame with V and J, and every other rearrangement was called non-productive. Following IMGT convention, CDR3 was defined as the stretch from the second conserved V-encoded cysteine up to the conserved J-encoded phenylalanine. The earlier analysis of some 580 of the donors excluded any sequence lacking an unambiguous match to a single V gene segment. An earlier analysis of fewer than 650 of the donors classified V segments as functional when productive rearrangements were above 56.7% and as segregating when the standard deviation between donors was above 5%. A statistical classification framework was developed to diagnose cytomegalovirus status using the catalog of TCR beta chain sequences. In a later analysis, V and J genes were assigned by comparing TCR nucleotide sequences against IMGT/GENE-DB human TR gene sequences. The TCRdist pipeline was used in a later analysis to assign CDR3 sequences and most-parsimonious VDJ recombination scenarios. In a later analysis, each TCR beta chain was defined by its CDR3 amino acid sequence together with its V-gene family, and reads without a unique V-gene family were excluded. In a later analysis, fewer than 650 highly shared, low-generation-probability nucleotide sequences were removed to address suspected cross-contamination and a sequencing artifact. In a later analysis, a clonal expansion index for each public chain was calculated from normalized within-repertoire ranks of inferred template counts. In a later analysis, generation probabilities were computed using a VDJ recombination model fitted to out-of-frame rearrangements, and the results were checked against IGoR. A later analysis scored TCR-TCR, TCR-HLA and TCR-CMV co-occurrence with hypergeometric tests, applying a repertoire-size bias correction to TCR pairs. To estimate false discovery rates, a later analysis permuted the HLA or CMV assignments 20 times. In a later analysis, co-occurring TCRs were grouped with DBSCAN, and TCRdist sequence similarity was added when clustering was performed within HLA-allele-positive subsets. Repertoires with fewer than 30,000 or more than 120,000 public chains were left out of co-occurrence clustering, as were about five repertoires with anomalous nucleotide sharing. Sourced from immuneACCESS, this table was stored by TCRdb with only in-frame sequences that have V and J called. A share of the clones is absent; for the studies checked, an unresolved V gene accounts for under half, and the remainder has no known explanation. V, J and clone size are taken as reported in that table, and D and trimming were inferred from the DNA itself. This sample comprises about 160,000 clones, roughly 80% of them detected only once. The ten largest clones capture under 5% of the sample.

From its cysteine to its phenylalanine, the CDR3 spans 14 amino acids. The sequence is cut down to CDR3 DNA, 42 bases in frame from base 1. From the germline V gene, CDR1 is SGHRS and CDR2 is YFSETQ. The junction carries 10 bases between V and J, which are trimmed by 1 base and 3 bases respectively. What the work shows at the level of the full study, not this receptor alone: Because HLA typing was missing for some donors at each locus, association tests included only the typed subset. An earlier analysis of roughly 570 of the donors showed that most TCR beta V segments appeared in productive rearrangements either about 87% or about 30% of the time, which broadly matched IMGT annotations. This cohort had only TCR beta chains sequenced, and the lack of alpha or paired-chain data limited which features could be detected. In a later genetic analysis, a missense DCLRE1C variant was associated with V-gene and J-gene trimming of TCR beta chains, and the association was replicated in an independent cohort. The study gave a list of over 150 TCR beta chains associated with cytomegalovirus. Sequencing depth was assumed to be roughly uniform across donors in the presence/absence analyses, though that assumption may not hold. Compared with the roughly 600-donor mean, donors in an Asian-associated ancestry cluster had fewer N-insertions in productive TCRs, according to a later genetic analysis. According to a later analysis, parvovirus B19, influenza, CMV and Epstein-Barr virus appeared linked to several top co-occurrence clusters. When HLA alleles, especially DR and DQ, strongly co-occurred, TCR associations were difficult to assign to individual alleles. In a later analysis, HLA-associated TCR beta chains were found to be more clonally expanded and to have lower generation probabilities than equally common non-associated chains. Roughly 15 rarely observed V segments, including chromosome 9 orphons, were excluded from the earlier analysis of just under 600 of the donors because counts were too low. The classifier was reported to diagnose cytomegalovirus status with high specificity and sensitivity in both the original and validation cohorts. In vitro tests confirmed that three of the cytomegalovirus-associated TCR beta chains recognize cytomegalovirus antigens. A further reported finding was that TCR beta sequences accurately predicted the HLA-A and HLA-B alleles for most subjects in the first cohort. A cluster of highly shared sequence variants was judged likely to be a technical artifact of the sequencing pipeline. Most TCR sequences were seen in very few donors, while some public TCRs were found in many individuals. According to a later analysis, most CMV-associated TCR beta chains appeared to be HLA-restricted, and the HLA associations seemed to be driven largely by CMV exposure. In a later analysis, TCR association rates were found to vary across HLA loci, with the most associated TCRs seen for DRB1 alleles and the fewest for HLA-C alleles. Because the 87-base-pair reads could not distinguish some IMGT-functional V segments, including TRBV6-2 and TRBV6-3, those segments were excluded. Linkage disequilibrium might explain the correlated functional status among segregating V segments, but an unknown experimental factor could not be excluded. For the cohort, immune exposure information was limited to CMV serostatus. It was suggested by the authors that the approach could potentially be generalized to other disease states and immunological phenotypes. Specific HLA alleles were associated with 15,000 to 20,000 TCR beta sequences at a false discovery rate of 0.05 in a later analysis.

The cohort was made up of under 800 healthy bone marrow donors. At the time of sampling, every cohort member was nominally healthy, though immune exposures that went unrecorded were likely present. The donor was CMV seropositive and belonged to the group of a few hundred seropositive cohort members. Every donor gave a peripheral blood sample, and the peripheral blood mononuclear cells from that sample were used for TCR beta sequencing. The Qiagen DNeasy Blood Extraction Kit was used to extract genomic DNA from the blood cell samples. This sequence uses TRBV5-1 and TRBJ1-2, with an unclear D gene assignment. The receptor was isolated from a woman in her fifties or sixties in good health and CMV-seropositive. What was sequenced was PBMCs. Here is the DNA: TGCGCCAGCAGCTTGCAAGGACTTGACTATGGCTACACCTTC. It is translated as CASSLQGLDYGYTF.